The clone carrying this T cell receptor (beta chain) has just a few counts. Its specificity is not known. This entry belongs to a study of CD8 T cells in ankylosing spondylitis. Using its own MiXCR run on the 5' RACE reads, TCRdb lists one record per CDR3 protein. Counted here are fewer than 400,000 distinct CDR3 sequences, about 15% occurring once; the ten biggest clones make up approximately 1%. With 6 bases clipped from V and 7 bases from J, the junction kept 9 bases outside the gene matches. The CDR3 has 15 residues. Findings of the study overall: Significant enrichment of disease-linked clones was reportedly seen in matched ankylosing spondylitis synovial fluid. What appeared characteristic of ankylosing spondylitis blood was a TCR beta motif of eight highly homologous variants.

The chain employs TRBV12-3 or TRBV12-4 and TRBJ1-6; 7 bases fit TRBD1. The sequenced material came from blood, either unsorted or a sorted T cell fraction (not recorded which). This TCR came from a male donor with ankylosing spondylitis or in good health (not recorded which). The CDR3 is CASSPRDRVNSPLHF. CDR3 coding DNA: TGTGCCAGCAGCCCCCGAGACAGGGTAAATTCACCCCTCCACTTT.